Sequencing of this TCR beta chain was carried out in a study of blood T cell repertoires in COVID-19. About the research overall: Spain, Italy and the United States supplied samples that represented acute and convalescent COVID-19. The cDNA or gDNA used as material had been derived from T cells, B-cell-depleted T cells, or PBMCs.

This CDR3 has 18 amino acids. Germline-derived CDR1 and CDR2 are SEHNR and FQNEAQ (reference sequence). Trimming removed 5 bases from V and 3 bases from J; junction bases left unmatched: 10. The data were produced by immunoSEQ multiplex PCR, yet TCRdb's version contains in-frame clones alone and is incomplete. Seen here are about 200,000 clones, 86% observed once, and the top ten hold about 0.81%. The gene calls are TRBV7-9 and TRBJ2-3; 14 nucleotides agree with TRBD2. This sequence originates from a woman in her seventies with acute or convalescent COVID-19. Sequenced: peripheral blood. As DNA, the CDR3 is TGTGCCAGCAGCGACAGACTAGCGGGGGGGCAGTTGACAGATACGCAGTATTTT. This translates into CASSDRLAGGQLTDTQYF.